These 20 T cell receptor beta chains were sequenced from one sample in a study of blood T cell repertoires in COVID-19. Here immunoSEQ multiplex PCR was the method, and the copy in TCRdb shows in-frame clones only, minus some. The data show 490,000 or so clones, 75% to 90% seen once. Material: PBMCs or T cells enriched from blood (not recorded which). All receptors derive from a woman aged 55-70 years who had recovered from COVID-19.

This clone has a single count. This rearrangement joins TRBV19 to TRBJ1-5; 10 positions match TRBD1. The J segment lost 1 base and the V segment lost 6 bases, leaving 6 bases of the junction unmatched. Looked up from germline, CDR1 is LNHDA and CDR2 is SQIVND (reference sequence). The CDR3 totals 16 residues. CDR3 nucleotide sequence: TGTGCCAGTAGGAGGACAGGGGGGGTGAGCAATCAGCCCCAGCATTTT. As protein: CASRRTGGVSNQPQHF.

The chain recombines TRBV18 with TRBJ2-7; D is possibly TRBD2 (7 bases). The V gene lost 3 bases and the J gene lost 1 base, with 13 bases spanning the gap. The CDR3 runs to 15 residues. In germline, CDR1 is KGHSH, CDR2 LQKENI. The CDR3: CASSPGGGLSYEQYF. DNA of the CDR3: TGTGCCAGCTCACCTGGCGGGGGCCTGTCCTACGAGCAGTACTTC.

This chain joins TRBV4-1 and TRBJ1-4; 7 bases are a match to TRBD1. The CDR3 extends over 16 amino acids. V was pared by 3 bases and J by 8 bases, with 12 bases of the junction left unmatched. Germline V CDR1 and CDR2: MGHRA, YSYEKL. CDR3 nucleotides: TGCGCCAGCAGCCATAAGGGGACAGTCGGTGGAGAAAAACTGTTTTTT. Translated: CASSHKGTVGGEKLFF.

V gene TRBV19 combines with J gene TRBJ1-4; D is undetermined. Germline CDR1 is LNHDA and CDR2 is SQIVND (reference sequence). The CDR3 covers 14 residues. Trimming took 9 bases from V and 4 from J, leaving 15 bases between them. The CDR3 DNA follows: TGTGCCAGCACGTTGGCGGGCCTTAATGAAAAACTGTTTTTT. It is translated as CASTLAGLNEKLFF.

The chain recombines TRBV6-5 with TRBJ2-7; D is possibly TRBD1 (7 bases). The CDR3 is 12 amino acids. Trimming took off 8 bases at V and 2 bases at J, with 10 bases between the two ends. Germline-derived CDR1 and CDR2 are MNHEY and SVGAGI. The CDR3 sequence is CASRGTAYEQYF. For the CDR3, the DNA is TGTGCCAGCCGGGGGACAGCCTACGAGCAGTACTTC.

This chain links TRBV6-5 with TRBJ1-1, with D perhaps TRBD1 (5 bases). V shed 2 bases and J shed 9 bases, with 22 bases lying between them. Germline V gene sequence: CDR1 MNHEY, CDR2 SVGAGI. This CDR3 comprises 16 residues. The CDR3, as DNA: TGTGCCAGCAGTTACCTCATGACAGACGGCCCGTCGAAAGCTTTCTTT. This codes for CASSYLMTDGPSKAFF.

The V gene is TRBV2, the J gene TRBJ2-2, with D possibly being TRBD1 (5 bases). In germline, CDR1 is SNHLY, CDR2 FYNNEI. The V and J ends lost 6 bases and 7 bases respectively, with 21 bases between them. The CDR3 length is 16 residues. The chain's CDR3 is CASSPREGVPGGELFF. In DNA, the CDR3 is TGTGCCAGCAGCCCCAGGGAAGGAGTCCCCGGCGGGGAGCTGTTTTTT.

J is TRBJ2-1 and V is TRBV5-1; TRBD1 agrees at 9 bases. Germline lookup yields CDR1 SGHRS and CDR2 YFSETQ. V shed 0 bases and J 5 bases; nucleotides not matched to a gene: 3. CDR3 length: 15 amino acids. The CDR3 coding sequence is TGCGCCAGCAGCTTGGGGGACAGGGTGCACAATGAGCAGTTCTTC. Encoded protein: CASSLGDRVHNEQFF.

The J gene is TRBJ1-1, the V gene TRBV5-4, with D unresolved. This CDR3 is 12 amino acids long. Trimming pared 9 bases from V and 1 base from J, leaving 10 bases between. Germline V gene lookup returns CDR1 SGHNT and CDR2 YYREEE (reference sequence). For the CDR3, the DNA is TGTGCCACGAGGGAGGGGAACACTGAAGCTTTCTTT. Translation: CATREGNTEAFF. Drawing the rest from reference TRBV5-4 and TRBJ1-1, the complete variable domain is ETGVTQSPTHLIKTRGQQVTLRCSSQSGHNTVSWYQQALGQGPQFIFQYYREEENGRGNFPPRFSGLQFPNYSSELNVNALELDDSALYLCATREGNTEAFFGQGTRLTVV.

J is TRBJ1-5 and V is TRBV7-2; D ambiguous. Trimming removed 1 base at V and 0 bases at J, with 7 bases between. Germline-derived CDR1 and CDR2 are SGHTA and FQGNSA. The CDR3 length is 15 residues. In nucleotides, the CDR3 is TGTGCCAGCAGCTTAGAGGCGGCTAGCAATCAGCCCCAGCATTTT. This sequence encodes CASSLEAASNQPQHF.

This clone showed up just a few times. J is TRBJ1-4 and V is TRBV19, with D perhaps matching TRBD1 (6 bases). The germline CDR1 and CDR2 sequences are LNHDA and SQIVND (reference sequence). Trimming took off 6 bases at V and 1 base at J, with 12 bases between the two ends. The length of the CDR3 is 15 residues. The CDR3 loop is CASRFGGGTNEKLFF. CDR3 bases: TGTGCCAGTAGATTTGGGGGCGGAACTAATGAAAAACTGTTTTTT.

This clone is a singleton in its sample. The V and J genes are TRBV28 and TRBJ1-2; D gene ambiguous. The CDR3 has 13 residues. Looked up from germline, CDR1 is MDHEN and CDR2 is SYDVKM. V was trimmed by 4 bases and J by 4 bases, leaving 10 bases between them. CDR3 region: CASSSQNSYGYTF. The CDR3 DNA sequence: TGTGCCAGCAGTTCACAGAACAGCTATGGCTACACCTTC.

The chain has TRBV4-1 and TRBJ2-7; D is perhaps TRBD1 (5 bases). The CDR3 consists of 15 residues. In germline, CDR1 is MGHRA, CDR2 YSYEKL. V lost 0 bases, J lost 2 bases, and 11 bases lay in between. DNA of the CDR3: TGCGCCAGCAGCCAAGAACCAGGGCGCCCCTACGAGCAGTACTTC. Translated, it gives CASSQEPGRPYEQYF.

V and J are TRBV2 and TRBJ1-2, with D tentatively TRBD1 (6 bases). Germline V gene data show CDR1 as SNHLY and CDR2 as FYNNEI. CDR3 length: 15 amino acids. Trimming left V 6 bases short and J 2 bases short, with 16 bases between. The CDR3 reads CASRKPGTPNYGYTF. The CDR3 DNA sequence: TGTGCCAGCAGGAAACCCGGGACACCGAACTATGGCTACACCTTC.

DNA of the CDR3: TGTGCCAGCAGTCCCTCCCAGGGGGCTGGTCAGCCCCAGCATTTT. This sequence encodes CASSPSQGAGQPQHF. V is TRBV6-5 and J is TRBJ1-5; 8 nucleotides match TRBD1. Germline CDR1 MNHEY, CDR2 SVGAGI. V trimming: 5 bases; J trimming: 6 bases; junction bases outside the gene matches: 9. There are 15 residues in the CDR3.

The chain is built from TRBV2 and TRBJ1-2, with a tentative D call TRBD1 (6 bases). Trimming removed 10 bases at V and 1 base at J, with 16 bases between. Germline assignment: CDR1 SNHLY and CDR2 FYNNEI. The CDR3 runs 14 residues. CDR3 loop: CATGRGSSNYGYTF. CDR3 nucleotides: TGTGCCACCGGAAGGGGGTCGAGTAACTATGGCTACACCTTC.

V is TRBV7-6 and J is TRBJ2-1; tentatively, D is TRBD2 (5 bases). Trimming cost V 1 base and J 6 bases, with 13 bases left between them. CDR1 and CDR2 from the germline V gene are SGHVS and FNYEAQ. The CDR3 covers 15 residues. Here the CDR3 DNA reads TGTGCCAGCAGCTTAGATTTAGTGAGGGCCAATGAGCAGTTCTTC. This gives the protein CASSLDLVRANEQFF. Together with reference TRBV7-6 and TRBJ2-1, the CDR3 gives the full variable domain: GAGVSQSPRYKVTKRGQDVALRCDPISGHVSLYWYRQALGQGPEFLTYFNYEAQQDKSGLPNDRFSAERPEGSISTLTIQRTEQRDSAMYRCASSLDLVRANEQFFGPGTRLTVL.

The rearrangement uses TRBV11-3 and TRBJ2-2; D is perhaps TRBD2 (5 bases). From germline, CDR1 is SGHNT and CDR2 YENEEA. V was pared by 5 bases and J by 7 bases, with 14 bases between. The CDR3 runs 14 residues. For the CDR3, the DNA is TGTGCCAGCAGCCCAGGAGGCCGGGGCGGGGAGCTGTTTTTT. Protein product: CASSPGGRGGELFF. The whole variable domain, remainder taken from reference TRBV11-3 and TRBJ2-2, is EAGVVQSPRYKIIEKKQPVAFWCNPISGHNTLYWYLQNLGQGPELLIRYENEEAVDDSQLPKDRFSAERLKGVDSTLKIQPAELGDSAVYLCASSPGGRGGELFFGEGSRLTVL.

At least ten counts were recorded for this clone. The V gene is TRBV25-1, the J gene TRBJ2-7; D not resolved. CDR3 size: 13 residues. V lost 3 bases and J 2 bases, leaving 8 bases between the germline ends. Germline CDR1 is MGHDK and CDR2 is SYGVNS. The CDR3 loop is CASSEAHTYEQYF. The CDR3 coding sequence is TGTGCCAGCAGTGAGGCTCACACCTACGAGCAGTACTTC.

This clone has more than one count but fewer than ten. The J gene is TRBJ1-3, the V gene TRBV4-1; D is unresolved. Per germline, CDR1 MGHRA and CDR2 YSYEKL. Trimming pared 5 bases from V and 8 bases from J, leaving 7 bases between. The CDR3 runs to 11 residues. In DNA form, the CDR3 reads TGCGCCAGCAGCTCCTTATACACCATATATTTT. Amino acids: CASSSLYTIYF.